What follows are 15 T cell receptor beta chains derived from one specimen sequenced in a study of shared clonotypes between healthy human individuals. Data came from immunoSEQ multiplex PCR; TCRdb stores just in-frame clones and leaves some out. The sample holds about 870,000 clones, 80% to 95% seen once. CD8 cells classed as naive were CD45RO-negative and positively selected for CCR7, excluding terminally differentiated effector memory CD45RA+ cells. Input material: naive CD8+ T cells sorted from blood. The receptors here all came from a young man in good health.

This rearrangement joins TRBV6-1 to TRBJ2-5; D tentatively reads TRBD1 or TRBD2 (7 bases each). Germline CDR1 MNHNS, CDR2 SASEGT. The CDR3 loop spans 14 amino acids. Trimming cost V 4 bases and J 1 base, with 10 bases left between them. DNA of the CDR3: TGTGCCAGCAGTGCCAGGGGGGGCCAAGAGACCCAGTACTTC. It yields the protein CASSARGGQETQYF.

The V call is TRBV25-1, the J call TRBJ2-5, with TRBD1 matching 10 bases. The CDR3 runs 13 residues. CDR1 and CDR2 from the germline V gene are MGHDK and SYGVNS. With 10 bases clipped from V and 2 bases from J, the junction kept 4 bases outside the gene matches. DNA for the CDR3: TGTGCCATGACAGGGGGCGAGCAAGAGACCCAGTACTTC. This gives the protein CAMTGGEQETQYF.

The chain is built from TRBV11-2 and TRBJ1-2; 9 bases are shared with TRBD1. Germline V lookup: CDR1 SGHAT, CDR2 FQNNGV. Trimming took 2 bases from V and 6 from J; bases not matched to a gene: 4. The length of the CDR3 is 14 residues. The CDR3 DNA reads TGTGCCAGCAGCTTATCCCGGGACAGGGATGGCTACACCTTC. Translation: CASSLSRDRDGYTF.

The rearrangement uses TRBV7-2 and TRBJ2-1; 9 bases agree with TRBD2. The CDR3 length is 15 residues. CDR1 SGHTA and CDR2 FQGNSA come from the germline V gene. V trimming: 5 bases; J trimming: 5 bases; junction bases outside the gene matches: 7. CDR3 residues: CASSPPAGGHNEQFF. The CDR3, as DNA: TGTGCCAGCAGCCCCCCAGCGGGAGGCCACAATGAGCAGTTCTTC.

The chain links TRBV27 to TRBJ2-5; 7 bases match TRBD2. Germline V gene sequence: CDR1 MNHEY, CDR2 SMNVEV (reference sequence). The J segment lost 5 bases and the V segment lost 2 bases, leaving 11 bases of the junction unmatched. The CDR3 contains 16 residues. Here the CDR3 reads CASSLRSGIVRETQYF. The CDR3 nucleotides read TGTGCCAGCAGTTTAAGGAGCGGGATAGTACGGGAGACCCAGTACTTC.

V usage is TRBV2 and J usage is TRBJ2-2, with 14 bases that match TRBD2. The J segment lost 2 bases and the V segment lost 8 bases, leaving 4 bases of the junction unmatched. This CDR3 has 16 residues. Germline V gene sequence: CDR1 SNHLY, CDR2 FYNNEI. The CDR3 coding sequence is TGTGCCAGCGGGGGACTAGCGGGAGTAAACACCGGGGAGCTGTTTTTT. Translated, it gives CASGGLAGVNTGELFF.

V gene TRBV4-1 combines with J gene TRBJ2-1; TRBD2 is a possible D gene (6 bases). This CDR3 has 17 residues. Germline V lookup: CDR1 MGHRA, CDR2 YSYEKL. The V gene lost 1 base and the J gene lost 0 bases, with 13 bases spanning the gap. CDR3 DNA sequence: TGCGCCAGCAGCCAAGGCGTCGTGACTAGCTCCTACAATGAGCAGTTCTTC. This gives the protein CASSQGVVTSSYNEQFF.

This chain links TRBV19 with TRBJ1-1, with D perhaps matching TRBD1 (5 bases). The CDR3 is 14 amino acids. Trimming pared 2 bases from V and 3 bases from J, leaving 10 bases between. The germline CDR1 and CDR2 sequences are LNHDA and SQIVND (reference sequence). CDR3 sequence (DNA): TGTGCCAGTAGTATAAGGGGAGGGTACACTGAAGCTTTCTTT. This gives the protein CASSIRGGYTEAFF.

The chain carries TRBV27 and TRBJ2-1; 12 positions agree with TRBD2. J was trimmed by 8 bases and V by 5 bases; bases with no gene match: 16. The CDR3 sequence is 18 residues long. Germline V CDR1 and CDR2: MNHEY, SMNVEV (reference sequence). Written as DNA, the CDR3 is TGTGCCAGCAGTCTGCGGACTAGCGGGACTTCCCGGCCTCATGAGCAGTTCTTC. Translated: CASSLRTSGTSRPHEQFF.

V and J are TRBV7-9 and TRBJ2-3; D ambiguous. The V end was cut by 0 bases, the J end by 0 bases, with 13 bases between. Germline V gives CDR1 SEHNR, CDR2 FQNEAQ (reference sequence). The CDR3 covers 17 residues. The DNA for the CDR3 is TGTGCCAGCAGCTTAGCGCCCGGTCACAGAAGCACAGATACGCAGTATTTT. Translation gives CASSLAPGHRSTDTQYF.

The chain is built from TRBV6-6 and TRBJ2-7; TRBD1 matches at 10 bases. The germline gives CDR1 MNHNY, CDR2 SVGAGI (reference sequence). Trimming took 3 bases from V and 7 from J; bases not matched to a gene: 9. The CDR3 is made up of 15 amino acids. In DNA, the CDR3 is TGTGCCAGCAGTTATAGACAGGGGGCGTCAATAGAGCAGTACTTC. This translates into CASSYRQGASIEQYF.

This chain's CDR3 is CASSQDGGGPDTQYF. CDR3 nucleotide sequence: TGCGCCAGCAGCCAAGATGGTGGAGGACCAGATACGCAGTATTTT. The chain uses TRBV4-3 and TRBJ2-3; D perhaps matches TRBD2 (5 bases). CDR1 LGHNA and CDR2 YSLEER come from the germline V gene. CDR3 size: 15 residues. Deletions cut 0 bases from V and 4 bases from J, with 11 bases between.

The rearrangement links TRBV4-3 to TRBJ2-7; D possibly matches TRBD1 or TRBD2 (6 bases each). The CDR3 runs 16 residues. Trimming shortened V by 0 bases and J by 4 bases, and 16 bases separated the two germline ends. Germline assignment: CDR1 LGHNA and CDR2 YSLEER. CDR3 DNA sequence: TGCGCCAGCAGCCAAGATCGTGGGGGCGCGGGATACGAGCAGTACTTC. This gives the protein CASSQDRGGAGYEQYF.

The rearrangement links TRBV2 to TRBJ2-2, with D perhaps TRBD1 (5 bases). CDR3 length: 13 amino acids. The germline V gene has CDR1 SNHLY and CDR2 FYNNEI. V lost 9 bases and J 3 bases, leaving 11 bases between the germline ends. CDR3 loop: CASTQGDTGELFF. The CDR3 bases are TGTGCCAGTACCCAAGGGGACACCGGGGAGCTGTTTTTT. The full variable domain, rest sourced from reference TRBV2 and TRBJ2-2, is EPEVTQTPSHQVTQMGQEVILRCVPISNHLYFYWYRQILGQKVEFLVSFYNNEISEKSEIFDDQFSVERPDGSNFTLKIRSTKLEDSAMYFCASTQGDTGELFFGEGSRLTVL.

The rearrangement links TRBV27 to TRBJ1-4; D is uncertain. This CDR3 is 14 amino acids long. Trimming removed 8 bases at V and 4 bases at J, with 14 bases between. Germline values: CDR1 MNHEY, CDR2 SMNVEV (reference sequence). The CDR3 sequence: CASWTRRNNEKLFF. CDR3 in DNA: TGTGCCAGCTGGACTAGGAGGAATAATGAAAAACTGTTTTTT.